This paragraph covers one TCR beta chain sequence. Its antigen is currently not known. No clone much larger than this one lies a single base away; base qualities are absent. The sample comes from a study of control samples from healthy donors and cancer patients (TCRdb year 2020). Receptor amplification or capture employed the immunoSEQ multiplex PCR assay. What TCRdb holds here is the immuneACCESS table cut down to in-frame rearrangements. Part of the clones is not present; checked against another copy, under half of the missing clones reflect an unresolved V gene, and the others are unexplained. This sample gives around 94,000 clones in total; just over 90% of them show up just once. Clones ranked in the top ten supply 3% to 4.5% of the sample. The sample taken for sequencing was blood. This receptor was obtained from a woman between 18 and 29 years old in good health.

The DNA sequence is TGCGCCAGCAGCCAACGGGGAAGGGATGGCTACACCTTC. This yields the protein CASSQRGRDGYTF. This chain is built from TRBV4-1 and TRBJ1-2, with the D gene not confidently named. Sequences MGHRA (CDR1) and YSYEKL (CDR2) are obtained from the germline V gene. From cysteine to phenylalanine, the CDR3 is 13 amino acids long. Just CDR3 DNA is preserved here, 39 bases in frame from base 1. V drops 2 bases and J drops 6 bases, leaving 10 bases in between.